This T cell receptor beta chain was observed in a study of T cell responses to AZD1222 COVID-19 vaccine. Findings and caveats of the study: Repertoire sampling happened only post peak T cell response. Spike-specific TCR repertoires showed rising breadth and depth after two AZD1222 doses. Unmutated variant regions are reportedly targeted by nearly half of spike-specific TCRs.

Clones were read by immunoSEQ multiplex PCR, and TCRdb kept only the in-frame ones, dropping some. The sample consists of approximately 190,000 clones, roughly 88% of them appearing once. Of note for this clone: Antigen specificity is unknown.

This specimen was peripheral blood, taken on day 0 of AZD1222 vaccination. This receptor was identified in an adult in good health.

The CDR3 protein is CASSLFPAVAGNEQFF. As DNA, the CDR3 is TGTGCCAGCAGTTTATTCCCCGCGGTAGCGGGCAATGAGCAGTTCTTC. The chain joins TRBV27 to TRBJ2-1; 7 bases line up with TRBD2. The germline gives CDR1 MNHEY, CDR2 SMNVEV (reference sequence). This CDR3 comprises 16 residues. The V gene end was trimmed by 1 base and the J gene end by 6 bases; junction bases not matched to a gene: 9.